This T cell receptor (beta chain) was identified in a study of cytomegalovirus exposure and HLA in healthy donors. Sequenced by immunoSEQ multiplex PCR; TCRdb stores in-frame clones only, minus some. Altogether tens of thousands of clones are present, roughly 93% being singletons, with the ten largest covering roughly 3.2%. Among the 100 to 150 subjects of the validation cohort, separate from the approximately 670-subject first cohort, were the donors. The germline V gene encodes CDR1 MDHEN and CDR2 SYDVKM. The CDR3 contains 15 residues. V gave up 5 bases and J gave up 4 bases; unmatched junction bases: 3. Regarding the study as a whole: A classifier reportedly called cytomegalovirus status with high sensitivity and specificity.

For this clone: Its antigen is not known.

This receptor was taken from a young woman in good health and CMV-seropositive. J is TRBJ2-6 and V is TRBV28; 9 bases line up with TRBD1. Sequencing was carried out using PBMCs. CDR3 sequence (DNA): TGTGCCAGCAGTAACAGGGGGCAAGGGGCCAACGTCCTGACTTTC. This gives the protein CASSNRGQGANVLTF.